The next 31 T cell receptor beta chains were all read from a single sample in a study of T cell responses to AZD1222 COVID-19 vaccine. Assay: immunoSEQ multiplex PCR; the TCRdb copy retains only in-frame clones and omits some. The sample has about 150,000 clones, around nine tenths seen once; the top ten hold roughly 7%. Sequenced here: peripheral blood, sampled after recovery from COVID-19. The receptor source for this set is an adult who had recovered from COVID-19.

The chain uses TRBV19 and TRBJ1-3, with D hard to call. Trimming shortened V by 5 bases and J by 0 bases, and 11 bases separated the two germline ends. Germline CDR1 and CDR2: LNHDA and SQIVND (reference sequence). This CDR3 has 15 residues. DNA for the CDR3: TGTGCCAGTAGTCAGACGGTGAGCTCTGGAAACACCATATATTTT. Translation: CASSQTVSSGNTIYF.

V usage is TRBV9 and J usage is TRBJ2-7; possibly TRBD1 for D (6 bases). The CDR3 runs 14 residues. The V gene's germline CDR1 is SGDLS and CDR2 YYNGEE. Trimming left V 4 bases short and J 5 bases short, with 16 bases between. The CDR3 protein is CASSPAQGFHEQYF. The CDR3 bases are TGTGCCAGCAGCCCAGCGCAGGGGTTCCACGAGCAGTACTTC.

The J gene is TRBJ2-7, the V gene TRBV7-7, with D tentatively TRBD1 (5 bases). The length of the CDR3 is 13 residues. V lost 2 bases and J 3 bases, leaving 8 bases between the germline ends. Per the germline V gene, CDR1 is SSHAT and CDR2 is FNYEAQ (reference sequence). CDR3 sequence: CASSLFQGYEQYF. The CDR3 coding sequence is TGTGCCAGCAGCTTATTTCAGGGCTACGAGCAGTACTTC.

This rearrangement joins TRBV3-1 (or the pseudogene TRBV3-2) to TRBJ2-7; D call uncertain. Germline CDR1 is LGHDT and CDR2 is YNNKEL (reference sequence). Trimming stripped 4 bases from V and 0 bases from J, with 10 bases between. The CDR3 is made up of 14 amino acids. CDR3 residues: CASSPGSHSYEQYF. The CDR3 DNA reads TGTGCCAGCAGCCCCGGGTCTCACTCCTACGAGCAGTACTTC.

This clone was detected once. The chain employs TRBV6-5 and TRBJ1-5; no reliable D call. The CDR3 covers 12 residues. Trimming removed 6 bases at V and 6 bases at J, with 9 bases between. Germline CDR1 is MNHEY and CDR2 is SVGAGI. The CDR3 DNA reads TGTGCCAGCAGACTCACAAGTCAGCCCCAGCATTTT. Protein product: CASRLTSQPQHF.

V usage is TRBV27 and J usage is TRBJ1-1; D is unresolved. V was shortened by 3 bases and J by 1 base, with 12 bases between the two germline ends. The length of the CDR3 is 15 residues. Germline CDR1 and CDR2: MNHEY and SMNVEV (reference sequence). The CDR3 nucleotides are TGTGCCAGCAGTTTTGGTAGGGAAGGGAACACTGAAGCTTTCTTT. Translating it yields CASSFGREGNTEAFF.

The chain couples TRBV29-1 to TRBJ2-3; TRBD2 matches at 11 bases. The trim removed 0 bases at V and 8 bases at J, leaving 13 bases unmatched. This CDR3 contains 17 residues. Germline CDR1 reads SQVTM; CDR2 reads ANQGSEA. CDR3 in DNA: TGCAGCGTTGAAGAGAAGGAAAAGACTAGCGGGATGCGTACGCAGTATTTT. This codes for CSVEEKEKTSGMRTQYF.

V and J are TRBV3-1 (or the pseudogene TRBV3-2) and TRBJ2-7, with no clear D. Germline V lookup: CDR1 LGHDT, CDR2 YNNKEL (reference sequence). V was cut by 1 base and J by 4 bases, with 5 bases left in between. The CDR3 has 12 residues. Here the CDR3 reads CASSQVEYEQYF. The CDR3, as DNA: TGTGCCAGCAGCCAAGTAGAGTACGAGCAGTACTTC.

The chain is built from TRBV5-1 and TRBJ1-2; D may be TRBD1 (5 bases). The CDR3 consists of 16 residues. V lost 4 bases, J lost 1 base, and 17 bases lay in between. Germline loops: CDR1 SGHRS, CDR2 YFSETQ. The CDR3 DNA reads as TGCGCCAGCAGCATTGGCGGGACCTTTCATAACTATGGCTACACCTTC. Translated: CASSIGGTFHNYGYTF.

The chain couples TRBV25-1 to TRBJ1-4; D is ambiguous. CDR3 size: 17 residues. Germline V gene data show CDR1 as MGHDK and CDR2 as SYGVNS. Trimming took 4 bases from V and 0 from J, leaving 15 bases between them. The CDR3 is CASSGRRTGATNEKLFF. The DNA for the CDR3 is TGTGCCAGCAGTGGGCGGAGGACCGGTGCAACTAATGAAAAACTGTTTTTT. Together with reference TRBV25-1 and TRBJ1-4, the CDR3 gives the full variable domain: EADIYQTPRYLVIGTGKKITLECSQTMGHDKMYWYQQDPGMELHLIHYSYGVNSTEKGDLSSESTVSRIRTEHFPLTLESARPSHTSQYLCASSGRRTGATNEKLFFGSGTQLSVL.

The chain links TRBV7-2 to TRBJ1-2; D possibly corresponds to TRBD1 (5 bases). CDR3 length equals 15 residues. Germline V gene lookup returns CDR1 SGHTA and CDR2 FQGNSA. The V and J ends lost 1 base and 8 bases respectively, with 17 bases between them. The CDR3 sequence: CASSLVGVGLWGYTF. For the CDR3, the DNA is TGTGCCAGCAGCTTAGTGGGGGTGGGGCTTTGGGGCTACACCTTC.

This chain connects TRBV2 to TRBJ1-1, with D unresolved. V lost 3 bases and J lost 2, with 7 bases in between. Germline V CDR1 and CDR2: SNHLY, FYNNEI. CDR3 length: 13 residues. CDR3 in amino acids: CASSEEDNTEAFF. The CDR3, as DNA: TGTGCCAGCAGTGAGGAGGACAACACTGAAGCTTTCTTT.

This clone was seen only once. This rearrangement joins TRBV7-9 to TRBJ1-5, with no clear D. The V gene lost 3 bases and the J gene lost 5 bases, with 5 bases spanning the gap. The germline V gene has CDR1 SEHNR and CDR2 FQNEAQ (reference sequence). The CDR3 is 12 residues long. The CDR3 sequence: CASSFGDQPQHF. CDR3 DNA: TGTGCCAGCAGCTTTGGTGATCAGCCCCAGCATTTT.

The chain recombines TRBV6-5 with TRBJ1-2; TRBD1 matches 8 bases. Germline V gene data show CDR1 as MNHEY and CDR2 as SVGAGI. Losses at the gene ends were 7 bases for V and 6 bases for J; bases not matched to a gene: 7. The CDR3 contains 13 residues. The CDR3 spells CASTQGASNGYTF. The CDR3 region has the DNA TGTGCCAGCACCCAGGGGGCGTCGAATGGCTACACCTTC.

This clone occurred a few times. The chain employs TRBV28 and TRBJ2-2; D is unclear. The germline V gene has CDR1 MDHEN and CDR2 SYDVKM. The length of the CDR3 is 14 residues. Trimming removed 2 bases at V and 1 base at J, with 5 bases between. CDR3 region: CASSLHGNTGELFF. In nucleotides, the CDR3 is TGTGCCAGCAGTTTACACGGGAACACCGGGGAGCTGTTTTTT.

The chain uses TRBV6-4 and TRBJ2-3; 13 nucleotides agree with TRBD2. After removal of 3 bases from V and 2 bases from J, the junction contained 2 bases not matched to a gene. Germline V gene data show CDR1 as MRHNA and CDR2 as SNTAGT. The CDR3 spans 16 residues. The DNA of the CDR3 is TGTGCCAGCAGTGAACTAGCGGGGGGGAACACAGATACGCAGTATTTT. Amino acid sequence: CASSELAGGNTDTQYF.

The genes are TRBV7-6 and TRBJ2-7, with 9 positions matching TRBD1. The J segment lost 2 bases and the V segment lost 3 bases, leaving 5 bases of the junction unmatched. Germline CDR1 is SGHVS and CDR2 is FNYEAQ. The CDR3 spans 15 residues. The DNA of the CDR3 is TGTGCCAGCAGCTTCTCCGGGACAGGGACCTACGAGCAGTACTTC. Translation: CASSFSGTGTYEQYF.

The genes are TRBV18 and TRBJ1-1; the D gene is possibly TRBD1 (6 bases). The CDR3 has 14 amino acids. The germline V gene has CDR1 KGHSH and CDR2 LQKENI. V lost 6 bases and J lost 2, with 13 bases in between. The CDR3 protein is CASSARDTNTEAFF. CDR3 in DNA: TGTGCCAGCTCGGCCCGGGACACAAACACTGAAGCTTTCTTT.

This chain uses TRBV15 with TRBJ2-2, with TRBD2 as a possible D gene (6 bases). CDR3 length: 18 amino acids. CDR1 is LNHNV and CDR2 is YYDKDF in the germline V gene (reference sequence). V lost 4 bases and J lost 0, with 18 bases in between. In nucleotides, the CDR3 is TGTGCCACCAGCACCCAGAACCCCGGGACTTCGAACACCGGGGAGCTGTTTTTT. The encoded protein is CATSTQNPGTSNTGELFF.

The chain is built from TRBV21-1 and TRBJ1-5. TRBV21-1 is recorded as a pseudogene. The CDR3 contains 14 residues. The CDR3 spells CASSKTEKWRAQHF. CDR3 nucleotides: TGTGCCAGCAGCAAAACCGAAAAATGGAGGGCCCAGCATTTT.

The rearrangement links TRBV9 to TRBJ1-2; 7 nucleotides match TRBD1. Germline CDR1 and CDR2: SGDLS and YYNGEE. Trimming at V came to 4 bases and at J to 4 bases, leaving 1 base not matched to a gene. CDR3 length: 12 amino acids. CDR3 coding DNA: TGTGCCAGCAGCCGGGACAGCTATGGCTACACCTTC. Its protein product is CASSRDSYGYTF.

The chain couples TRBV6-1 to TRBJ2-1, with D possibly matching TRBD2 (6 bases). The V gene's germline CDR1 is MNHNS and CDR2 SASEGT. The CDR3 totals 17 residues. V lost 0 bases, J lost 7 bases, and 19 bases lay in between. The CDR3 spells CASSEAGGLGLANEQFF. The CDR3 bases are TGTGCCAGCAGTGAAGCGGGAGGATTGGGTCTGGCTAATGAGCAGTTCTTC.

The chain uses TRBV5-1 and TRBJ2-7; D unresolved. Trimming left V 1 base short and J 6 bases short, with 8 bases between. Germline V CDR1 and CDR2: SGHRS, YFSETQ. The CDR3 runs to 12 residues. The CDR3 loop is CASSLKDAEQYF. In nucleotides, the CDR3 is TGCGCCAGCAGCTTGAAAGACGCCGAGCAGTACTTC.

The chain is built from TRBV11-2 and TRBJ1-1; D is ambiguous. The V and J ends lost 5 bases and 5 bases respectively, with 12 bases between them. The germline V gene has CDR1 SGHAT and CDR2 FQNNGV. This CDR3 comprises 13 residues. CDR3: CASSVAGRTEAFF. In DNA form, the CDR3 reads TGTGCCAGCAGCGTCGCGGGAAGGACTGAAGCTTTCTTT.

The gene calls are TRBV5-1 and TRBJ2-2, with 11 positions matching TRBD1. The CDR3 runs to 19 residues. Germline trimming cut 4 bases from V and 1 base from J; bases unmatched to any gene: 12. Germline CDR1 is SGHRS and CDR2 is YFSETQ. This CDR3 is CASSRGTGGRTENTGELFF. CDR3 DNA sequence: TGCGCCAGCAGCCGGGGGACAGGGGGACGAACTGAGAACACCGGGGAGCTGTTTTTT.

V usage is TRBV5-6 and J usage is TRBJ2-7; D is tentatively TRBD1 or TRBD2 (6 bases each). CDR3 length equals 16 residues. Germline lookup yields CDR1 SGHDT and CDR2 YYEEEE. Trimming shortened V by 4 bases and J by 2 bases, and 19 bases separated the two germline ends. The CDR3 region is CASSVLQGGGTYEQYF. CDR3 in DNA: TGTGCCAGCAGCGTACTACAGGGAGGTGGCACCTACGAGCAGTACTTC.

The J gene is TRBJ2-5, the V gene TRBV5-4; TRBD1 agrees at 7 bases. This CDR3 has 16 residues. J lost 5 bases, V lost 4 bases, and 14 bases had no gene match. The germline V gene has CDR1 SGHNT and CDR2 YYREEE (reference sequence). CDR3 protein: CASSPPVGQGEETQYF. The CDR3 region has the DNA TGTGCCAGCAGCCCCCCAGTAGGGCAGGGGGAGGAGACCCAGTACTTC.

This sequence joins TRBV5-6 and TRBJ1-2; TRBD1 might be the D (5 bases). The germline V gene has CDR1 SGHDT and CDR2 YYEEEE. There are 11 residues in the CDR3. The germline V and J ends were trimmed by 3 bases and 5 bases, with 5 bases remaining between them. The CDR3 DNA sequence: TGTGCCAGCAGCTCAGGGTATGGCTACACCTTC. Translation: CASSSGYGYTF.

The chain links TRBV18 to TRBJ1-5; 8 bases map to TRBD1. With V trimmed by 1 base and J by 5 bases, 4 bases remained unmatched. CDR1 KGHSH and CDR2 LQKENI come from the germline V gene. CDR3 length: 15 amino acids. The CDR3 nucleotides read TGTGCCAGCTCACCACGGGCAGGGGGCGATCAGCCCCAGCATTTT. It specifies CASSPRAGGDQPQHF.

V and J are TRBV5-5 and TRBJ2-7; D remains unclear. V lost 3 bases to trimming and J lost 3 bases, with 7 bases between them. The CDR3 runs 12 residues. Germline V CDR1 and CDR2: SGHKS, YYEKEE (reference sequence). The CDR3: CASSYWSYEQYF. In DNA, the CDR3 is TGTGCCAGCAGCTATTGGAGCTACGAGCAGTACTTC.

The gene calls are TRBV5-1 and TRBJ2-5, with TRBD2 matching over 8 bases. CDR3 length: 13 amino acids. Germline CDR1 SGHRS, CDR2 YFSETQ. V was clipped by 4 bases and J by 5 bases; unmatched bases: 4. This CDR3 is CASSREGQETQYF. The CDR3 DNA reads TGCGCCAGCAGCCGGGAGGGGCAGGAGACCCAGTACTTC.